These 6 T cell receptor beta chains originate from one sample sequenced in a study of blood T cells in healthy people across ages. Combining a sample-barcoded 5' primer with a J-beta primer mix, a second PCR ran for 7 to 11 cycles. TCRdb reprocessed the 5' RACE reads via MiXCR and lists one record per CDR3 protein. Of 1.5 million to 2 million distinct CDR3 sequences in the sample, around 50% are singletons; the top ten hold more than 2%. Input material: blood. These receptors were collected from a woman aged 40 to 55 in good health.

This clonotype has more than one count but fewer than ten. This chain uses TRBV7-2 with TRBJ2-3; D is perhaps TRBD2 (5 bases). V lost 0 bases and J lost 1, with 8 bases in between. Germline values: CDR1 SGHTA, CDR2 FQGNSA. CDR3 size: 15 residues. The CDR3 DNA follows: TGTGCCAGCAGCTTAGCCGGGATTCGCACAGATACGCAGTATTTT. This codes for CASSLAGIRTDTQYF.

This clonotype is a singleton in its sample. The genes are TRBV6-2 or TRBV6-3 and TRBJ1-5; D perhaps matches TRBD1 (6 bases). The V gene lost 2 bases and the J gene lost 2 bases, with 13 bases spanning the gap. The germline CDR1 and CDR2 sequences are MNHEY and SVGEGT. This CDR3 spans 16 amino acids. The CDR3 sequence: CASSYGSGGRNQPQHF. CDR3 coding DNA: TGTGCCAGCAGTTACGGTTCCGGGGGCCGCAATCAGCCCCAGCATTTT.

This clonotype has only a few counts. The chain recombines TRBV28 with TRBJ2-1, with 11 bases aligning to TRBD1. The V and J ends lost 6 bases and 7 bases, in that order; junction bases with no gene match: 8. Germline V gives CDR1 MDHEN, CDR2 SYDVKM. This CDR3 spans 15 amino acids. Here the CDR3 DNA reads TGTGCCAGCAGCCAGGACAGGGGGCGAGGGAATGAGCAGTTCTTC. It encodes CASSQDRGRGNEQFF.

This clonotype was observed once. This rearrangement joins TRBV28 to TRBJ2-7; TRBD2 agrees at 9 bases. The tail of the sequence fits TRBJ2-5 better, so the J call may be wrong. The CDR3 has 15 residues. Germline loops: CDR1 MDHEN, CDR2 SYDVKM. The CDR3 nucleotides are TGTGCCAGCAGTCCAGTAGCGGGAGCCGGAAAGACCCAGTACTTC. Translated, it gives CASSPVAGAGKTQYF.

The chain is built from TRBV7-6 and TRBJ2-5, with a tentative D call TRBD2 (5 bases). With 5 bases removed from V and 4 bases from J, the gap between germline ends came to 11 bases. This CDR3 spans 13 amino acids. Looked up from germline, CDR1 is SGHVS and CDR2 is FNYEAQ. The CDR3 reads CASSRAAGETQYF. In DNA form, the CDR3 reads TGTGCCAGCAGCCGGGCCGCGGGAGAGACCCAGTACTTC.

This chain links TRBV7-8 with TRBJ2-3; TRBD2 is a possible D gene (6 bases). The V gene lost 5 bases and the J gene lost 4 bases, with 16 bases spanning the gap. CDR3 length: 15 amino acids. Per germline, CDR1 SGHVS and CDR2 FQNEAQ. In nucleotides, the CDR3 is TGTGCCAGCAGCCTGACTAGTGTTCTTCCAGATACGCAGTATTTT. Translated, it gives CASSLTSVLPDTQYF. The whole variable domain, filled in from reference TRBV7-8 and TRBJ2-3, reads GAGVSQSPRYKVAKRGQDVALRCDPISGHVSLFWYQQALGQGPEFLTYFQNEAQLDKSGLPSDRFFAERPEGSVSTLKIQRTQQEDSAVYLCASSLTSVLPDTQYFGPGTRLTVL.